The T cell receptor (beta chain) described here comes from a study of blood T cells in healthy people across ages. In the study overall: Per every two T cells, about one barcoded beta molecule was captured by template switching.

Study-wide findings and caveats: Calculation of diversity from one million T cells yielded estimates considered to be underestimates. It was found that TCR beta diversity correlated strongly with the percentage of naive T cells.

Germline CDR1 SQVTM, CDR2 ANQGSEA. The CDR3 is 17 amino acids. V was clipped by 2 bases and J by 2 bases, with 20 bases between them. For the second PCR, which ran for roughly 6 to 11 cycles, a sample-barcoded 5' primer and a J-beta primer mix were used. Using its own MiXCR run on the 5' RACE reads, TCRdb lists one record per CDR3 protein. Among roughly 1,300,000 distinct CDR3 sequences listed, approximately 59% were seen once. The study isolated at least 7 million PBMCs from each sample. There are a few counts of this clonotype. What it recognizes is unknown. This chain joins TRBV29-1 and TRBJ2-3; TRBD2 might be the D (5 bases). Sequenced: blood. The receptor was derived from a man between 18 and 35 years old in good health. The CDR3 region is CSVESSGGIGNTDTQYF. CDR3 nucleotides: TGCAGCGTTGAATCGTCTGGAGGCATTGGGAACACAGATACGCAGTATTTT.